The 5 T cell receptor beta chains presented below share a single source sample, sequenced in a study of pediatric ulcerative colitis. Sequenced by immunoSEQ multiplex PCR; TCRdb stores in-frame clones only, minus some. The sample shows more than 40,000 clones, 78% of them seen only once. One to two pinch biopsies were taken from the rectum during colonoscopy. Sequenced material: gut tissue. These receptor sequences come from a girl between 5 and 17 years old with moderate ulcerative colitis.

J is TRBJ1-2 and V is TRBV29-1; D is perhaps TRBD1 (6 bases). The V gene's germline CDR1 is SQVTM and CDR2 ANQGSEA. There are 14 residues in the CDR3. The ends were cut back, 5 bases at V and 5 bases at J, with 18 bases in the middle. The CDR3 protein is CSVINDRRRYGYTF. The DNA for the CDR3 is TGCAGCGTTATTAACGACAGGCGGAGGTATGGCTACACCTTC.

This rearrangement joins TRBV5-4 to TRBJ1-6; the match to TRBD1 covers 8 bases. V lost 4 bases, J lost 8 bases, and 11 bases stayed unmatched. Germline loops: CDR1 SGHNT, CDR2 YYREEE (reference sequence). There are 16 residues in the CDR3. The CDR3 is CASSRSGGVLDSPLHF. In DNA, the CDR3 is TGTGCCAGCAGCCGATCAGGGGGCGTTTTGGATTCACCCCTCCACTTT.

This clone has a single count. V and J are TRBV18 and TRBJ2-7; TRBD1 is a possible D gene (5 bases). Trimming shortened V by 1 base and J by 2 bases, and 12 bases separated the two germline ends. Germline loops: CDR1 KGHSH, CDR2 LQKENI. The CDR3 has 15 residues. For the CDR3, the DNA is TGTGCCAGCTCACCACGGTCAGGGTATCCCTACGAGCAGTACTTC. This codes for CASSPRSGYPYEQYF.

The CDR3 reads CAWSVEEETLPRDTDTQYF. The CDR3 DNA is TGTGCCTGGAGTGTAGAAGAAGAAACGCTACCAAGGGACACAGATACGCAGTATTTT. The rearrangement uses TRBV30 and TRBJ2-3; D ambiguous. Germline values: CDR1 GTSNPN, CDR2 SVGIG (reference sequence). This CDR3 is 19 amino acids long. Trimming stripped 0 bases from V and 2 bases from J, with 24 bases between.

This clone occurred once. The rearrangement joins TRBV2 to TRBJ2-7; 8 bases map to TRBD1. Germline values: CDR1 SNHLY, CDR2 FYNNEI. This CDR3 region has 14 residues. J gave up 5 bases and V 1 base, and 4 bases lay outside the gene matches. The CDR3 here is CASSEGQGYHEQYF. The CDR3 DNA is TGTGCCAGCAGTGAAGGACAGGGGTACCACGAGCAGTACTTC.